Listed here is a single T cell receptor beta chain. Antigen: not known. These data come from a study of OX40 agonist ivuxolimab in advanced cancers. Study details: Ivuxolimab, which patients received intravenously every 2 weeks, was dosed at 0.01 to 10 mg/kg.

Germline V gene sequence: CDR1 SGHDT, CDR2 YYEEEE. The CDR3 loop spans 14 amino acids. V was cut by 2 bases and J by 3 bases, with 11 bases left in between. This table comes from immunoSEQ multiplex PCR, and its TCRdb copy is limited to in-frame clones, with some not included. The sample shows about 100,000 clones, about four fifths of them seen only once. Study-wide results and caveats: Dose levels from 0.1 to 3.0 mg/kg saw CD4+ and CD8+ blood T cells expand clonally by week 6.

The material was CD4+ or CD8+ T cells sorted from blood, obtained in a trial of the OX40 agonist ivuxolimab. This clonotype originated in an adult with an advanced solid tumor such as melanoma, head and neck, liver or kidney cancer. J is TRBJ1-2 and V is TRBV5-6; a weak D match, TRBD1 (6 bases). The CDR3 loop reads CASSFVHRDYGYTF. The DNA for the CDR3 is TGTGCCAGCAGCTTCGTCCACAGGGACTATGGCTACACCTTC.